This record covers a single TCR beta chain. No antigen is known for it. Between the trimmed V and J ends, which lost 2 bases and 2 bases, there was a span of 12 bases. This CDR3 is 16 amino acids long. CDR1 and CDR2 from the germline V gene are MNHEY and SVGAGI. This sample was taken from a study of T cell clonotyping in hematopoietic cell transplantation. Study-level points and caveats: CD4 and CD8 repertoire contributions could not be separated without sorting. Few recipient clonotypes overlapped donors; over 95% were de novo at given depth. Pathologically expanded recipient clonotypes increased progressively from day 30 to day 180 as diversity fell.

Some clones are missing from TCRdb's copy, which holds only in-frame ones; the method was immunoSEQ multiplex PCR. This table holds more than 10,000 clones, approximately 80% found once. The sequencing here drew on PBMCs, taken 100 days after allogeneic stem cell transplant. The chain is built from TRBV6-5 and TRBJ2-2; TRBD1 is a possible D gene (6 bases). The receptor was derived from a female patient between 40 and 55 years old who had an allogeneic stem cell transplant from a related donor, so T cells may come from the graft donor. Some clones in this sample may be carry-over from other donors' samples. CDR3: CASSYPGTLNTGELFF. The CDR3 coding sequence is TGTGCCAGCAGTTACCCCGGGACACTTAACACCGGGGAGCTGTTTTTT.